This T cell receptor (beta chain) was found in a study of beta chain features in type 1 diabetes. Study observations and caveats: Type 1 diabetes patients had fewer VDJ junction insertions and more deletions. Whether TCRB rearrangement is influenced by HLA type was left unresolved in this analysis. PCR might favor shorter templates, equally in patients and controls. Among all four CD4+ subsets, Type 1 diabetes patients had TCRB CDR3s that were moderately but significantly shorter.

As concerns this clone: The antigen is not known.

What was sequenced were expressed TCRB transcripts, since all of the isolated RNA had been reverse transcribed. Repertoires were generated with immunoSEQ multiplex PCR, while TCRdb's copy carries only in-frame clones and drops some. Of 640,000 or so clones listed, under 15% are singletons. CD45RO/CCR7/CD25/CD127/CD95/CD27 separated CD4+ naive, central memory, regulatory and stem cell-like memory cells by sorting. The CDR3 consists of 19 residues. The germline gives CDR1 MGHRA, CDR2 YSYEKL. With V trimmed by 5 bases and J by 5 bases, 19 bases remained unmatched. The rearrangement joins TRBV4-1 to TRBJ2-1, with 9 bases aligning to TRBD1. Specimen: naive CD4+ T cells from blood. The clonotype comes from a man between 18 and 35 years old with type 1 diabetes. The CDR3 reads CASSERGQGVSRANNEQFF. The CDR3, as DNA: TGCGCCAGCAGCGAGCGGGGACAGGGCGTCAGCCGAGCTAACAATGAGCAGTTCTTC.